Sequencing of this TCR beta chain was carried out in a study of cytomegalovirus exposure and HLA in healthy donors (dated by TCRdb to 2016 to 2017). The study in broad terms: In an earlier analysis of roughly 590 of the donors, around 290 Gb of sequence data and approximately 120 million unique TCR beta sequences from roughly 200 million T cells were reported. Rather than using new phenotypic data, the later analysis identified candidate immune exposures from TCR beta sequences and from how often those sequences occurred across donors. Besides the first cohort of 666 subjects, a separate validation cohort made up of 120 different subjects was used. Across approximately 400 genotyped donors of the cohort, an average of about 200,000 unique TCR beta nucleotide sequences per donor were sequenced, and roughly 17% of those sequences were non-productive. A later genetic analysis took genome-wide SNP genotypes for about three fifths of the 666 donors and used that subset as a discovery cohort. An earlier analysis of nearly 600 of the donors applied high-throughput TCR beta sequencing to assess whether each TCR beta V gene segment acted as functional or pseudogenic. Donor age, sex, ethnicity and CMV serostatus were compiled alongside the repertoire data. About 5 DR-DQ haplotypes were handled as single units for association and clustering, since linkage in the cohort was strong. The study aimed to test whether signatures of past pathogen exposure could be identified by cataloging public T cell receptors. A later analysis re-examined previously published TCR beta repertoires from hundreds of donors and added high-resolution HLA genotyping to investigate patterns of TCR occurrence. The study combined high-throughput TCR immunosequencing, statistical association of individual TCRs with disease status, and machine learning to predict cytomegalovirus infection status. Every discovery cohort repertoire had been produced on one sequencing platform. HLA typing covered class I and class II loci at four-digit resolution. Typing coverage varied by locus: roughly 620-640 donors for A, B, C, DRB1 and DQB1; under 550 for DQA1; approximately 610 for DPA1; some 470 for DPB1. The study profiled the T cell repertoires of fewer than 850 subjects by immunosequencing and related them to cytomegalovirus serostatus. Roughly 300 gigabases of sequencing data and roughly 90 million unique TCR sequences were included in an early release covering under 650 HLA-typed donors. Of the roughly 390 genotyped donors, 65% to 90% fell in the genetic ancestry cluster associated with self-reported Caucasian donors.

Results the study describes overall, beyond this receptor: A later genetic analysis reported fewer N-insertions in productive TCRs among donors in an Asian-associated ancestry cluster than the roughly 650-donor mean. A cluster of highly shared sequence variants was judged likely to represent a technical artifact of the sequencing pipeline. The study listed 164 TCR beta chains as associated with cytomegalovirus. Roughly uniform sequencing depth across donors was assumed in presence/absence analyses, although this assumption may not hold. Because counts were too low, roughly 16 rarely observed V segments, including chromosome 9 orphons, were excluded from the earlier analysis of several hundred of the donors. Correlated functional status among segregating V segments might be attributable to linkage disequilibrium, but an unknown experimental factor could not be ruled out. In a later analysis, most CMV-associated TCR beta chains were found to appear HLA-restricted, with HLA associations seemingly driven largely by CMV exposure. In a later analysis, several top co-occurrence clusters were reported to appear linked to parvovirus B19, influenza, CMV and Epstein-Barr virus. It was suggested by the authors that the approach could potentially be generalized to other disease states and immunological phenotypes. CMV serostatus was the only immune exposure information available for the cohort. In a later analysis, the rate of TCR association differed among HLA loci, with DRB1 alleles having the most associated TCRs and HLA-C alleles having the fewest. In an earlier analysis of approximately 590 of the donors, most TCR beta V segments appeared in productive rearrangements about 87% or about 30% of the time, broadly matching IMGT annotations. The 87-base-pair reads could not distinguish some IMGT-functional V segments, including TRBV6-2 and TRBV6-3, so those segments were excluded. This cohort had only TCR beta chains sequenced, and the lack of alpha or paired-chain data limited which features could be detected. The classifier was reported to diagnose cytomegalovirus status with high specificity and sensitivity in both the original cohort and the validation cohort. Strong co-occurrence of HLA alleles, especially DR and DQ, made assigning TCR associations to individual alleles difficult. Because some donors lacked HLA typing at each locus, the association tests relied only on the typed subset. An association between a missense DCLRE1C variant and V-gene and J-gene trimming of TCR beta chains was found in a later genetic analysis and replicated in an independent cohort. In a later analysis, over 15,000 TCR beta sequences were associated with specific HLA alleles at a false discovery rate of 0.05. Most TCR sequences were observed very rarely across donors, whereas some public TCRs were present in many individuals. A further reported finding was that TCR beta sequences accurately predicted the HLA-A and HLA-B alleles for most subjects in the first cohort. Compared with equally common non-associated chains, HLA-associated TCR beta chains in a later analysis were more clonally expanded and had lower generation probabilities. A few of the identified cytomegalovirus-associated TCR beta chains were confirmed in vitro to be specific for cytomegalovirus antigens.

The cohort consisted of 650 to 700 healthy bone marrow donors. All cohort members were sampled while nominally healthy, although unrecorded immune exposures were likely present. The donor tested CMV seropositive and was one of the 289 seropositive cohort members. Every donor gave a peripheral blood sample, and the peripheral blood mononuclear cells from that sample were used for TCR beta sequencing. Genomic DNA was extracted from the blood cell samples with the Qiagen DNeasy Blood Extraction Kit. A note on this clone: Its antigen is currently not known. Within one base of it there is no much larger clone, and no base qualities were kept.

The CDR3 sequence holds 14 residues, the cysteine and phenylalanine included. Only the CDR3 DNA is retained, 42 bases long and in frame from the first base. CDR1 and CDR2, per the germline V gene (reference sequence), are LNHNV and YYDKDF. V ends up 5 bases short and J 2 bases short, with an unmatched junction base count of 4. Libraries came from the immunoSEQ multiplex PCR assay. The multiplex PCR relied on a mix of 60 forward primers for TCR Vbeta segments and 13 reverse primers for TCR Jbeta segments. Amplification of the CDR3 region of rearranged TCR beta genes was performed with a multiplex PCR assay on genomic DNA. Amplified TCR beta libraries were sequenced as 87-base-pair reads on the Illumina HiSeq System. Turning to the authors' computational methods: Across the 500 to 750 repertoires, a later analysis counted 80 million or so unique TCR beta chains, approximately 12 million of which were shared by at least two donors. To remove PCR and sequencing errors, raw reads were error-corrected and collapsed into unique sequences using a nearest-neighbor algorithm that merged closely related sequences. CDR3 sequences were aligned to IMGT reference sequences to assign V, D and J gene segments. For a sequence to be retained, at least a six-nucleotide match to both a V gene segment and a J gene segment was required. Rearrangements were called productive when the CDR3 lacked stop codons and stayed in frame with V and J; all others were non-productive. Following IMGT convention, CDR3 was defined as the stretch from the second conserved V-encoded cysteine to the conserved J-encoded phenylalanine. Sequences without an unambiguous match to a single V gene segment were excluded from the earlier analysis of approximately 600 of the donors. In an earlier analysis of almost 600 of the donors, a V segment was called functional when productive rearrangements were above 56.7%, and segregating when the standard deviation between donors exceeded 5%. To diagnose cytomegalovirus status from the catalog of TCR beta chain sequences, a statistical classification framework was built. In a later analysis, V and J genes were assigned by comparing TCR nucleotide sequences against IMGT/GENE-DB human TR gene sequences. Using the TCRdist pipeline, a later analysis assigned CDR3 sequences along with most-parsimonious VDJ recombination scenarios. A later analysis defined each TCR beta chain by its CDR3 amino acid sequence plus V-gene family, and excluded reads lacking a unique V-gene family. As a way to deal with suspected cross-contamination and a sequencing artifact, a later analysis dropped over 550 nucleotide sequences that were highly shared and had low generation probability. For each public chain, a later analysis derived a clonal expansion index from normalized ranks of inferred template counts within each repertoire. In a later analysis, generation probabilities were computed using a VDJ recombination model fitted to out-of-frame rearrangements, and the results were checked against IGoR. A later analysis scored TCR-TCR, TCR-HLA and TCR-CMV co-occurrence with hypergeometric tests, applying a repertoire-size bias correction to TCR pairs. In a later analysis, false discovery rates were estimated by permuting HLA or CMV assignments 20 times. In a later analysis, co-occurring TCRs were grouped using DBSCAN, with TCRdist sequence similarity added in when clustering inside HLA-allele-positive subsets. Repertoires with fewer than 30,000 or more than 120,000 public chains were left out of co-occurrence clustering, as were about 5 repertoires with anomalous nucleotide sharing. The immuneACCESS repertoire file appears here via TCRdb, limited to in-frame rearrangements. These files lack a portion of the clones; in checked studies, under half of the deficit traces to unresolved V genes, and the cause of the others is not known. That table is the source of V, J and clone size, and D and trimming were worked out from the DNA. The sample table lists approximately 140,000 clones, around 60% of them with a count of one. The biggest ten clones account for approximately 6.5% of the sample.

The receptor's source is a woman aged 55-75 years in good health and CMV-seropositive. In this chain, TRBV15 is recombined with TRBJ2-5, with 8 bases aligning to TRBD1. Sequencing was performed on PBMCs. The CDR3 region: CATSPGGGQETQYF. DNA sequence: TGTGCCACCAGCCCAGGGGGCGGGCAAGAGACCCAGTACTTC.